These 11 T cell receptor beta chains came from one sample sequenced in a study of blood T cell repertoires in COVID-19. Assay: immunoSEQ multiplex PCR; the TCRdb copy retains only in-frame clones and omits some. The sample lists tens of thousands of clones, 85% to 90% occurring once. The sequenced sample consisted of peripheral blood. The receptors here all came from an older man with active or convalescent COVID-19.

J is TRBJ2-1 and V is TRBV6-1; 11 bases map to TRBD2. The CDR3 length is 16 residues. Per the germline V gene, CDR1 is MNHNS and CDR2 is SASEGT. The V and J ends lost 1 base and 10 bases, in that order; junction bases with no gene match: 9. CDR3 DNA: TGTGCCAGCAGTGAAGGTAGTAGCGGGGGGGGCCGGGAGCAGTTCTTC. It codes for CASSEGSSGGGREQFF.

This clone was observed a few times. V usage is TRBV4-2 and J usage is TRBJ2-7; 7 bases fit TRBD1. V shed 4 bases and J 2 bases; nucleotides not matched to a gene: 14. Germline values: CDR1 LGHNA, CDR2 YNFKEQ. This CDR3 is built from 17 residues. CDR3: CASSLQEVGQSTYEQYF. For the CDR3, the DNA is TGTGCCAGCAGCCTCCAAGAGGTGGGACAGAGTACCTACGAGCAGTACTTC.

The chain links TRBV30 to TRBJ1-3; D gene uncertain. CDR1 and CDR2 from the germline V gene are GTSNPN and SVGIG (reference sequence). CDR3 size: 11 residues. Between the trimmed V and J ends, which lost 7 bases and 0 bases, there was a span of 4 bases. The CDR3 region has the DNA TGTGCCTCCAGCTCTGGAAACACCATATATTTT. Encoded protein: CASSSGNTIYF.

The chain has TRBV29-1 and TRBJ1-1; 9 positions agree with TRBD1. Trimming removed 7 bases from V and 2 bases from J; junction bases left unmatched: 2. This CDR3 region has 12 residues. CDR1 is SQVTM and CDR2 is ANQGSEA in the germline V gene. The CDR3 reads CSGGQGNTEAFF. The CDR3 coding sequence is TGCAGCGGGGGACAGGGAAACACTGAAGCTTTCTTT.

The chain joins TRBV6-6 to TRBJ2-7; TRBD2 is a possible D gene (7 bases). Trimming pared 0 bases from V and 5 bases from J, leaving 17 bases between. The CDR3 sequence is 16 residues long. Looked up from germline, CDR1 is MNHNY and CDR2 is SVGAGI (reference sequence). The CDR3 is CASSYSRGRREDEQYF. The CDR3 DNA reads as TGTGCCAGCAGTTACTCGCGGGGGCGTCGAGAGGACGAGCAGTACTTC.

The rearrangement uses TRBV30 and TRBJ2-7; maybe TRBD2 (5 bases). Looked up from germline, CDR1 is GTSNPN and CDR2 is SVGIG (reference sequence). The CDR3 runs 13 residues. Trimming took off 0 bases at V and 2 bases at J, with 8 bases between the two ends. The CDR3 reads CAWSVSGAYEQYF. CDR3 coding DNA: TGTGCCTGGAGTGTGTCCGGGGCCTACGAGCAGTACTTC.

The chain employs TRBV2 and TRBJ1-2; perhaps TRBD1 as D (5 bases). The germline V and J ends were trimmed by 9 bases and 4 bases, with 12 bases remaining between them. CDR1 and CDR2 from the germline V gene are SNHLY and FYNNEI. CDR3 length: 12 amino acids. The chain's CDR3 is CASSRTSYGYTF. The CDR3 DNA follows: TGTGCCAGTTCGCGGACAAGCTATGGCTACACCTTC.

The chain carries TRBV28 and TRBJ2-7; 7 positions match TRBD1. The J segment lost 6 bases and the V segment lost 5 bases, leaving 16 bases of the junction unmatched. This CDR3 is built from 16 residues. Germline values: CDR1 MDHEN, CDR2 SYDVKM. For the CDR3, the DNA is TGTGCCAGCAGTCCGCCCGGGACAGCTGTGAGGGCCGAGCAGTACTTC. It is translated as CASSPPGTAVRAEQYF.

V gene TRBV5-1 combines with J gene TRBJ1-1, with TRBD1 identical over 8 bases. Germline CDR1 is SGHRS and CDR2 is YFSETQ. V lost 4 bases to trimming and J lost 10 bases; unmatched junction nucleotides: 9. The CDR3 is 13 amino acids. CDR3 coding DNA: TGCGCCAGCAGCACCGGAAACAGGGGGGTAGCTTTCTTT. Its translation is CASSTGNRGVAFF.

The chain carries TRBV24-1 and TRBJ2-1; 12 nucleotides match TRBD2. Germline CDR1 is KGHDR and CDR2 is SFDVKD. The CDR3 is made up of 16 amino acids. The ends lost 2 bases at V and 5 bases at J; junction bases unmatched: 3. The CDR3 region is CATSDWTSGADNEQFF. The CDR3 DNA reads as TGTGCCACCAGTGATTGGACTAGCGGGGCAGACAATGAGCAGTTCTTC.

The chain has TRBV19 and TRBJ1-1, with a possible D match to TRBD1 (6 bases). The V and J ends lost 5 bases and 5 bases respectively, with 15 bases between them. The CDR3 spans 14 residues. Germline V gene data show CDR1 as LNHDA and CDR2 as SQIVND (reference sequence). The CDR3 loop is CASSGGGVSTEAFF. The CDR3, as DNA: TGTGCCAGTAGTGGGGGGGGCGTTAGTACTGAAGCTTTCTTT.